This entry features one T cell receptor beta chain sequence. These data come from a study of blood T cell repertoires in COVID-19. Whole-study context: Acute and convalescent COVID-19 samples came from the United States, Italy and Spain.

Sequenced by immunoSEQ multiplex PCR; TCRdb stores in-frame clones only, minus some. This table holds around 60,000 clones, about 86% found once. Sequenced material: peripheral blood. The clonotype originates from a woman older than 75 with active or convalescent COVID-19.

CDR3 region: CASSDRVINTEAFF. Here the CDR3 DNA reads TGTGCCAGCAGCGACAGGGTCATCAACACTGAAGCTTTCTTT. The rearrangement uses TRBV5-5 and TRBJ1-1, with TRBD1 identical over 7 bases. CDR1 is SGHKS, CDR2 YYEKEE, per germline (reference sequence). The CDR3 length is 14 residues. J lost 2 bases, V lost 4 bases, and 5 bases had no gene match.